One and the same sample provided the 21 T cell receptor beta chains below, sequenced in a study of neurological immune-mediated disorders. Each CDR3 protein is one row after TCRdb ran MiXCR on the 5' RACE reads. The sample holds tens of thousands of distinct CDR3 sequences, approximately 10% seen once. The sample consisted of CD4+ T cells from blood. These TCRs come from a woman aged 30 to 39 with HTLV-1-associated myelopathy (HAM/TSP).

There are many counts of this clonotype. The chain employs TRBV24-1 and TRBJ2-2, with 12 positions matching TRBD1. The V gene's germline CDR1 is KGHDR and CDR2 SFDVKD. This CDR3 has 18 residues. The V segment lost 5 bases and the J segment 3 bases; nucleotides outside the gene matches: 9. CDR3 nucleotides: TGTGCCACCAGTGTGGGTGGGACAGGGGGCCAGGACACCGGGGAGCTGTTTTTT. Translating gives CATSVGGTGGQDTGELFF.

This clonotype was counted many times. This rearrangement joins TRBV2 to TRBJ2-2; 8 nucleotides align to TRBD1. Germline trimming cut 8 bases from V and 1 base from J; bases unmatched to any gene: 6. There are 15 residues in the CDR3. Looked up from germline, CDR1 is SNHLY and CDR2 is FYNNEI. The CDR3 DNA is TGTGCCAGCGGAAGTGGACAGGGGAACACCGGGGAGCTGTTTTTT. It encodes CASGSGQGNTGELFF.

Many counts were recorded for this clonotype. CDR3 region: CASIPTGVGTGELFF. In nucleotides, the CDR3 is TGTGCCAGTATCCCGACAGGGGTGGGCACCGGGGAGCTGTTTTTT. The chain has TRBV19 and TRBJ2-2, with 8 bases that match TRBD1. CDR3 length equals 15 residues. Unmatched junction bases numbered 8, after V lost 7 bases and J lost 4 bases. CDR1 and CDR2 (germline): LNHDA, SQIVND (reference sequence).

Ten or more counts support this clonotype. The chain joins TRBV6-5 to TRBJ1-2, with D uncertain. CDR3 length equals 14 residues. Germline CDR1 reads MNHEY; CDR2 reads SVGAGI. Between the trimmed V and J ends, which lost 7 bases and 0 bases, there was a span of 12 bases. The CDR3 sequence: CASKKTPANYGYTF. The CDR3, as DNA: TGTGCCAGCAAGAAGACACCTGCTAACTATGGCTACACCTTC.

By share, this clonotype ranks as medium-sized. This chain joins TRBV20-1 and TRBJ1-1, with D tentatively TRBD1 (5 bases). CDR3 length equals 15 residues. CDR1 DFQATT and CDR2 SNEGSKA come from the germline V gene (reference sequence). V dropped 3 bases and J dropped 6 bases, with 20 bases sitting between them. The CDR3 spells CSASIPVGGYAEAFF. The CDR3, as DNA: TGCAGTGCTAGTATCCCGGTCGGGGGGTACGCTGAAGCTTTCTTT.

Ten or more counts support this clonotype. This chain joins TRBV5-1 and TRBJ2-7; 13 positions agree with TRBD2. Germline V gene sequence: CDR1 SGHRS, CDR2 YFSETQ. The V and J ends lost 4 bases and 4 bases, in that order; junction bases with no gene match: 8. The CDR3 spans 16 residues. The CDR3 DNA is TGCGCCAGCAGCCGGCGTTGGACTAGCGGGGGTTACGAGCAGTACTTC. This codes for CASSRRWTSGGYEQYF.

This clonotype was observed a handful of times. The J gene is TRBJ2-3, the V gene TRBV23-1; unclear D gene. TRBV23-1 is flagged as an ORF with uncertain function. Trimming cost V 4 bases and J 0 bases, with 20 bases left between them. This CDR3 comprises 18 residues. The CDR3 here is CASSRLAEQTISTDTQYF. DNA of the CDR3: TGCGCCAGCAGTCGATTAGCCGAGCAGACCATTAGCACAGATACGCAGTATTTT.

This clonotype was recorded many times. The V and J genes are TRBV5-6 and TRBJ2-7; 9 positions match TRBD1. Per germline, CDR1 SGHDT and CDR2 YYEEEE. Trimming cost V 4 bases and J 2 bases; bases outside gene matches: 7. The CDR3 is 15 amino acids. CDR3 amino acids: CASSRGRTGAYEQYF. The DNA of the CDR3 is TGTGCCAGCAGCCGGGGGCGGACAGGGGCCTACGAGCAGTACTTC.

The sample holds many counts of this clonotype. V usage is TRBV30 and J usage is TRBJ1-5, with TRBD1 identical over 10 bases. CDR1 and CDR2 (germline): GTSNPN, SVGIG (reference sequence). There are 15 residues in the CDR3. Unmatched junction bases numbered 5, after V lost 3 bases and J lost 3 bases. The CDR3 nucleotides are TGTGCCTGGAGCCCGGGACAGGGGAACAATCAGCCCCAGCATTTT. It yields the protein CAWSPGQGNNQPQHF.

This clonotype was picked up many times. CDR3 region: CASSQDFVLQETQYF. DNA for the CDR3: TGTGCCAGCAGCCAAGATTTTGTGTTACAAGAGACCCAGTACTTC. The chain links TRBV14 to TRBJ2-5; D gene ambiguous. Deletions cut 0 bases from V and 2 bases from J, with 10 bases between. The CDR3 extends over 15 amino acids. Germline CDR1 and CDR2: SGHDN and FVKESK.

This clonotype was observed at least ten times. This chain's CDR3 is CASTARVNTEAFF. The CDR3 DNA follows: TGTGCCAGCACCGCGCGGGTGAACACTGAAGCTTTCTTT. This sequence joins TRBV7-2 and TRBJ1-1; no definite D call. The CDR3 extends over 13 amino acids. Trimming pared 7 bases from V and 0 bases from J, leaving 9 bases between. Per germline, CDR1 SGHTA and CDR2 FQGNSA.

This clonotype was seen ten or more times. J is TRBJ2-3 and V is TRBV6-4; TRBD2 aligns across 9 bases. CDR1 is MRHNA and CDR2 is SNTAGT in the germline V gene. J gave up 5 bases and V 0 bases, and 6 bases lay outside the gene matches. CDR3 size: 16 residues. The CDR3 region has the DNA TGTGCCAGCAGTGACTCCCCAGCGGGGGGCCAAGATACGCAGTATTTT. As protein: CASSDSPAGGQDTQYF.

This clonotype was seen ten or more times. The V gene is TRBV20-1, the J gene TRBJ2-1; TRBD2 matches at 8 bases. The V and J ends lost 3 bases and 3 bases, in that order; junction bases with no gene match: 10. The CDR3 runs 16 residues. Per germline, CDR1 DFQATT and CDR2 SNEGSKA (reference sequence). The CDR3 is CSASPHQRGNYNEQFF. The CDR3 DNA sequence: TGCAGTGCTAGCCCGCACCAGCGGGGGAACTACAATGAGCAGTTCTTC.

The table lists this clonotype with many counts. This chain joins TRBV6-1 and TRBJ2-4, with D unresolved. This CDR3 region has 14 residues. Between the trimmed V and J ends, which lost 1 base and 8 bases, there was a span of 12 bases. The V gene's germline CDR1 is MNHNS and CDR2 SASEGT. The CDR3 sequence: CASSEGPRNDIQYF. As DNA, the CDR3 is TGTGCCAGCAGTGAAGGGCCCCGCAACGACATTCAGTACTTC.

This clonotype was detected ten times or more. The V gene is TRBV7-2, the J gene TRBJ2-3; TRBD1 might be the D (5 bases). From germline, CDR1 is SGHTA and CDR2 FQGNSA. The CDR3 sequence is 15 residues long. The ends were cut back, 2 bases at V and 4 bases at J, with 13 bases in the middle. Here the CDR3 reads CASSLRGASPDTQYF. DNA of the CDR3: TGTGCCAGCAGCTTAAGGGGCGCGTCCCCAGATACGCAGTATTTT.

This clonotype appeared many times. The chain recombines TRBV3-1 with TRBJ2-1, with D hard to call. Germline V lookup: CDR1 LGHDT, CDR2 YNNKEL (reference sequence). V lost 3 bases and J 10 bases, leaving 16 bases between the germline ends. The CDR3 has 14 residues. The CDR3 reads CASSHAASATEQFF. The CDR3 DNA reads as TGTGCCAGCAGCCACGCGGCGTCTGCGACCGAGCAGTTCTTC.

This clonotype was recorded at least ten times. V is TRBV29-1 and J is TRBJ2-5; unclear D gene. With 5 bases removed from V and 5 bases from J, the gap between germline ends came to 15 bases. CDR3 length equals 13 residues. The germline V gene has CDR1 SQVTM and CDR2 ANQGSEA. DNA of the CDR3: TGCAGCGTTACCCGGACCGCTTCGGAGACCCAGTACTTC. It is translated as CSVTRTASETQYF.

Ten or more counts support this clonotype. The V and J genes are TRBV20-1 and TRBJ1-2; D gene unclear. Germline V lookup: CDR1 DFQATT, CDR2 SNEGSKA (reference sequence). Between the trimmed V and J ends, which lost 3 bases and 8 bases, there was a span of 19 bases. This CDR3 is 14 amino acids long. In nucleotides, the CDR3 is TGCAGTGCTAGCGTCTTTCGGCCTTTGTGGGGCTACACCTTC. This codes for CSASVFRPLWGYTF.

This clonotype was detected ten times or more. The chain combines TRBV5-5 with TRBJ2-7, with D possibly being TRBD1 or TRBD2 (5 bases each). V was clipped by 4 bases and J by 2 bases, with 16 bases between them. The CDR3 runs to 15 residues. Germline V gene data show CDR1 as SGHKS and CDR2 as YYEKEE (reference sequence). CDR3 sequence reads: CASSAGRALTYEQYF. CDR3 in DNA: TGTGCCAGCAGCGCGGGCAGGGCCCTCACCTACGAGCAGTACTTC.

Ten or more counts support this clonotype. The chain employs TRBV5-1 and TRBJ1-2; 10 bases match TRBD1. There are 14 residues in the CDR3. The germline V gene encodes CDR1 SGHRS and CDR2 YFSETQ. With V trimmed by 4 bases and J by 8 bases, 8 bases remained unmatched. In DNA, the CDR3 is TGCGCCAGCAGCGGCGGGACAGGGGACAGCGGCTACACCTTC. Amino acids: CASSGGTGDSGYTF.

Many counts were recorded for this clonotype. The chain has TRBV9 and TRBJ1-2, with D maybe TRBD1 (5 bases). Germline-derived CDR1 and CDR2 are SGDLS and YYNGEE. The CDR3 has 14 residues. V shed 4 bases and J shed 4 bases, with 14 bases lying between them. CDR3 amino acids: CASSSNSGSYGYTF. For the CDR3, the DNA is TGTGCCAGCAGCTCCAACTCAGGGAGCTATGGCTACACCTTC.